The rows below give T cell receptor beta chains drawn from one sample of a study of CD8 T cells in Susac syndrome. TCRdb itself ran the immunoSEQ multiplex PCR reads through MiXCR, one entry per CDR3 protein. Of more than 150,000 distinct CDR3 sequences in the sample, 90% to 97% were seen once. The sample taken for sequencing was CD4+ T cells from PBMCs. These receptors were taken from a human donor with Susac syndrome. CDR3s include the opening cysteine and the closing phenylalanine or tryptophan. The D gene is left open where the match is weak. Not all rows give a size; the values are once, few, many and, for expanded clones, a class.

V	D	size	J	CDR3	DNA
TRBV20-1	.	once	TRBJ1-6	CSARTGSSPLHF	TGCAGTGCTAGGACGGGGAGTTCACCCCTCCACTTT
TRBV29-1	TRBD1	.	TRBJ1-2	CSADRGNYGYTF	TGCAGCGCCGACAGGGGTAACTATGGCTACACCTTC
TRBV11-2	.	.	TRBJ1-6	CASSSSTEGSSYNSPLHF	TGTGCCAGCAGCTCAAGCACAGAGGGAAGCTCCTATAATTCACCCCTCCACTTT
TRBV14	.	.	TRBJ2-1	CASSQEWGLYNEQFF	TGTGCCAGCAGCCAAGAGTGGGGTCTATACAATGAGCAGTTCTTC
TRBV29-1	.	.	TRBJ2-5	CSVAPGSKETQYF	TGCAGCGTTGCCCCGGGTTCCAAAGAGACCCAGTACTTC
TRBV4-3	.	.	TRBJ1-3	CASSLGTVGNTIYF	TGCGCCAGCAGCCTGGGGACCGTAGGAAACACCATATATTTT
TRBV4-3	.	.	TRBJ1-2	CASSQEWQGYIGYTF	TGCGCCAGCAGCCAAGAGTGGCAGGGGTATATTGGCTACACCTTC
TRBV2	.	.	TRBJ1-5	CASTVPGNQPQHF	TGTGCCAGCACTGTACCGGGCAATCAGCCCCAGCATTTT
TRBV7-3	TRBD1	.	TRBJ2-4	CASSSGTDQSKNIQYF	TGTGCCAGCAGCTCAGGGACAGACCAATCTAAAAACATTCAGTACTTC
TRBV29-1	.	.	TRBJ2-5	CSGAIETQYF	TGCAGCGGTGCGATTGAGACCCAGTACTTC
TRBV12-3/TRBV12-4	TRBD1	.	TRBJ2-7	CASSRGQGYGEQYF	TGTGCCAGCAGCCGCGGACAGGGGTATGGCGAGCAGTACTTC
TRBV6-2/TRBV6-3	.	.	TRBJ2-5	CASSYSRQHQETQYF	TGTGCCAGCAGTTACTCGCGACAGCATCAAGAGACCCAGTACTTC
TRBV30	.	.	TRBJ1-5	CAWSVGSNQPQHF	TGTGCCTGGAGTGTAGGTAGCAATCAGCCCCAGCATTTT
TRBV19	TRBD1	.	TRBJ2-5	CASRDRGQETQYF	TGTGCCAGTAGGGACAGGGGTCAAGAGACCCAGTACTTC
TRBV5-4	TRBD2	once	TRBJ2-5	CASSPSSGGAQETQYF	TGTGCCAGCAGCCCCTCTAGCGGGGGGGCCCAAGAGACCCAGTACTTC
TRBV2	.	.	TRBJ1-6	CASSRIPDNSPLHF	TGTGCCAGCAGTCGTATTCCAGATAATTCACCCCTCCACTTT
TRBV2	TRBD1	.	TRBJ1-5	CASSGGLGQFSNQPQHF	TGTGCCAGCAGTGGTGGATTGGGACAGTTTAGCAATCAGCCCCAGCATTTT
TRBV29-1	TRBD2	.	TRBJ2-5	CSVLLGGEETQYF	TGCAGCGTCCTTTTGGGAGGGGAGGAGACCCAGTACTTC
TRBV3-1	.	.	TRBJ2-3	CASSQVITDTQYF	TGTGCCAGCAGCCAAGTGATCACAGATACGCAGTATTTT
TRBV12-3/TRBV12-4	.	.	TRBJ1-6	CASSPRDRNSPLHF	TGTGCCAGCAGTCCCCGGGACCGAAATTCACCCCTCCACTTT
TRBV20-1	.	.	TRBJ2-1	CSAVRDNEQFF	TGCAGTGCTGTCAGGGACAATGAGCAGTTCTTC
TRBV28	.	.	TRBJ2-5	CASSLSGQSQETQYF	TGTGCCAGCAGTTTAAGTGGACAGTCCCAAGAGACCCAGTACTTC
TRBV28	.	.	TRBJ1-5	CASSPPGDQPQHF	TGTGCCAGCAGTCCCCCGGGGGATCAGCCCCAGCATTTT
TRBV20-1	.	.	TRBJ1-3	CSATRGGGSPLGNTIYF	TGCAGTGCCACACGGGGGGGTGGGAGCCCCCTAGGAAACACCATATATTTT
TRBV2	TRBD1	.	TRBJ1-1	CASSPDRGRTEAFF	TGTGCCAGCAGTCCGGACAGGGGACGAACTGAAGCTTTCTTT
TRBV19	.	once	TRBJ1-2	CASSIRQEGRYGYTF	TGTGCCAGTAGTATACGACAGGAAGGACGCTATGGCTACACCTTC
TRBV7-2	TRBD1	.	TRBJ1-6	CASSDQGGAGSPLHF	TGTGCCAGCAGCGACCAAGGGGGCGCAGGTTCACCCCTCCACTTT
TRBV29-1	.	.	TRBJ1-2	CSVEDVTGSGYTF	TGCAGCGTTGAAGATGTTACAGGGTCCGGCTACACCTTC
TRBV5-6	TRBD1	.	TRBJ1-5	CASSLTGGSNQPQHF	TGTGCCAGCAGCTTGACAGGGGGAAGCAATCAGCCCCAGCATTTT
TRBV20-1	TRBD1	.	TRBJ1-2	CSALPGGYGYTF	TGCAGTGCTTTACCAGGGGGGTATGGCTACACCTTC
TRBV20-1	.	.	TRBJ1-6	CSASPGSVPLHF	TGCAGTGCTAGTCCCGGTTCGGTACCCCTCCACTTT
TRBV20-1	.	.	TRBJ1-1	CSLVGNTEAFF	TGCAGCTTAGTGGGGAACACTGAAGCTTTCTTT
TRBV27	.	.	TRBJ1-6	CASRTAYNSPLHF	TGTGCCAGCAGGACAGCCTATAATTCACCCCTCCACTTT
TRBV11-2	TRBD1	.	TRBJ2-1	CASSLLGGGYNEQFF	TGTGCCAGCAGCTTATTAGGGGGCGGCTACAATGAGCAGTTCTTC
TRBV13	TRBD1	.	TRBJ2-1	CASSVGQGVRPDNEQFF	TGTGCCAGCAGCGTAGGCCAGGGGGTCCGACCAGACAATGAGCAGTTCTTC
TRBV5-1	TRBD2	.	TRBJ2-3	CASSTGLAGGVLDPQYF	TGCGCCAGCAGCACGGGACTAGCGGGGGGCGTACTGGATCCGCAGTATTTT
TRBV27	TRBD1	.	TRBJ2-5	CASTPGQGGRVQYF	TGTGCCAGCACCCCGGGACAGGGTGGCCGAGTCCAGTACTTC
TRBV2	TRBD2	.	TRBJ2-7	CARRGTSGSSYEQYF	TGTGCCAGACGTGGGACTAGCGGGAGCTCCTACGAGCAGTACTTC
TRBV12-3/TRBV12-4	TRBD1	.	TRBJ1-2	CASSLTGQEGYGYTF	TGTGCCAGCAGTTTAACGGGACAGGAAGGCTATGGCTACACCTTC
TRBV10-3	TRBD2	.	TRBJ2-1	CAIGYLAGWEQFF	TGTGCCATCGGATACCTAGCGGGGTGGGAGCAGTTCTTC
TRBV20-1	TRBD2	.	TRBJ2-5	CSATSGGGKTQYF	TGCAGTGCGACTAGCGGGGGGGGGAAGACCCAGTACTTC
TRBV28	TRBD1	.	TRBJ1-4	CASSGQVEKLFF	TGTGCCAGCAGTGGACAGGTGGAAAAACTGTTTTTT
TRBV7-2	.	.	TRBJ2-5	CASSTPWAETQYF	TGTGCCAGCAGCACCCCCTGGGCAGAGACCCAGTACTTC
TRBV7-2	.	.	TRBJ2-3	CASRQNTDTQYF	TGTGCCAGCAGGCAGAATACAGATACGCAGTATTTT
TRBV18	.	.	TRBJ2-7	CASSPDLTYEQYF	TGTGCCAGCTCACCAGACCTTACCTACGAGCAGTACTTC
TRBV5-1	.	.	TRBJ1-2	CASSLASGSLYGYTF	TGCGCCAGCAGCTTGGCCTCTGGCAGCCTTTATGGCTACACCTTC
TRBV4-1	TRBD1	.	TRBJ2-5	CASSQDNFRGTGYRETQYF	TGCGCCAGCAGCCAAGATAACTTTCGAGGGACAGGCTACAGAGAGACCCAGTACTTC
TRBV3-1	TRBD1	.	TRBJ2-1	CASSLGTAYEQFF	TGTGCCAGCAGCCTAGGGACAGCTTATGAGCAGTTCTTC
TRBV3-1	TRBD1	.	TRBJ1-1	CASRDRANTEAFF	TGTGCCAGCAGAGACAGGGCGAACACTGAAGCTTTCTTT
TRBV3-1	.	.	TRBJ1-5	CASSPRGSQPQHF	TGTGCCAGCAGTCCAAGGGGGTCTCAGCCCCAGCATTTT
TRBV14	.	.	TRBJ1-3	CASSQDRSWTAGNTIYF	TGTGCCAGCAGCCAAGATCGGTCCTGGACAGCTGGAAACACCATATATTTT
TRBV27	.	.	TRBJ1-5	CASSTTGEGNQPQHF	TGTGCCAGCAGTACTACAGGAGAAGGCAATCAGCCCCAGCATTTT